Sequencing of this T cell receptor (beta chain) was carried out in a study of response to subunit inactivated influenza vaccine. Study-wide findings and caveats: The authors offered the suggestion that each seasonal influenza vaccination recruits few new T cells.

This CDR3 region has 16 residues. Germline assignment: CDR1 SEHNR and CDR2 FQNEAQ (reference sequence). About this clonotype: Its antigen is not identified. A read error may explain this, as a much larger clone is one base away.

TCRdb re-analysed the RT-PCR reads in MiXCR, keeping a single row per CDR3 protein. The table shows about 310,000 distinct CDR3 sequences, with 20% to 25% occurring only once. The chain carries TRBV7-9 and TRBJ1-4, with 8 positions matching TRBD1. The sample here was PBMCs from blood, taken less than 22 months after vaccination. The receptor comes from a man between 45 and 75 years old who received an inactivated influenza vaccine. DNA for the CDR3: TGTGCCAGCAGTCCTCAACTTGCGGGGACAGGTGAAAAACTGTTATTT. Its protein product is CASSPQLAGTGEKLLF.